The T cell receptor (beta chain) described here comes from a study of graft-versus-host responses after intestinal transplantation. Findings and caveats of the study: In recipient marrow, GvH clones were found, and some appeared first in ileum or blood.

A word on this clone: Antigen specificity is unknown.

Clones were sequenced by immunoSEQ multiplex PCR, and TCRdb holds only the in-frame ones, with some missing. Of under 90,000 clones listed, nearly 90% are singletons. The TCR was taken from a human donor who was the organ donor for an intestinal transplant. The sample was unstimulated CD8+ T cells sorted from spleen or lymph node cells, taken before transplant.

The CDR3: CASRNLGTGGTDTQYF. In nucleotides, the CDR3 is TGTGCCAGCAGAAACCTCGGGACAGGGGGCACAGATACGCAGTATTTT. The chain joins TRBV28 to TRBJ2-3, with TRBD1 matching 10 bases. The CDR3 totals 16 residues. Germline V gene sequence: CDR1 MDHEN, CDR2 SYDVKM. V shed 6 bases, J shed 1 base, and the junction held 7 bases outside the gene matches.